The 23 T cell receptor beta chains below come from one sample, sequenced in a study of regulatory T cells in long-lasting Graves disease. Time point indicated: persistent/refractory GD, antithyroid drugs over 5 years with positive TRAb. TCR sequences were obtained from RNA taken from PBMCs. Arm-PCR with iRepertoire HTBI primers amplified the CDR3 regions for these TCR beta libraries. TCRdb processed the multiplex PCR reads anew with MiXCR; each CDR3 protein has one entry. This table has 700,000 or so distinct CDR3 sequences, about 30% appearing once. This specimen was peripheral blood mononuclear cells (PBMCs), taken when the disease was refractory, from a patient treated with antithyroid drugs. These receptors were obtained from a female donor with Graves disease.

This clonotype was found many times. The chain is built from TRBV12-3 or TRBV12-4 and TRBJ2-5; D might be TRBD2 (5 bases). CDR3 length: 14 residues. V was cut by 2 bases and J by 5 bases, with 12 bases left in between. Here the CDR3 reads CASSLSGLVETQYF. Written as DNA, the CDR3 is TGTGCCAGCAGTTTATCGGGATTGGTGGAGACCCAGTACTTC.

The sample holds many counts of this clonotype. V is TRBV6-1 and J is TRBJ1-5; D gene ambiguous. The V and J ends lost 4 bases and 3 bases respectively, with 16 bases between them. This CDR3 has 16 amino acids. Germline V gene data show CDR1 as MNHNS and CDR2 as SASEGT. The CDR3 nucleotides are TGTGCCAGCAGTGCACCTGGTGGAGGCGCCAATCAGCCCCAGCATTTT. Translating it yields CASSAPGGGANQPQHF.

This clonotype was detected ten times or more. The chain combines TRBV7-2 with TRBJ2-7; D gene uncertain. The CDR3 loop spans 12 amino acids. CDR1 and CDR2 from the germline V gene are SGHTA and FQGNSA. V was cut by 1 base and J by 6 bases, with 7 bases left in between. CDR3 sequence (DNA): TGTGCCAGCAGCTTAGGTGTGGGCGAGCAGTACTTC. Protein: CASSLGVGEQYF.

This clonotype was seen more than once but under ten times. The chain couples TRBV6-4 to TRBJ2-5; D unresolved. The CDR3 runs to 14 residues. Trimming took 5 bases from V and 7 from J, leaving 17 bases between them. CDR1 and CDR2 from the germline V gene are MRHNA and SNTAGT. The CDR3 region has the DNA TGTGCCAGCAGTCCCATAGGTGTTTTTTGGACCCAGTACTTC. Translation: CASSPIGVFWTQYF.

This clonotype is a singleton in its sample. The junction does not match germline at one end; this may be a read error. J is TRBJ1-3 and V is TRBV12-3 or TRBV12-4; no clear D. The CDR3 spans 12 residues. The CDR3 bases are TGTGCCAGCAGGTTTGAAGGAAACACCATACATTTT. Encoded protein: CASRFEGNTIHF.

The CDR3: CASSLGTTSGRLSYEQYF. The DNA for the CDR3 is TGTGCCAGCAGCTTAGGTACTACTAGCGGGAGGCTCTCCTACGAGCAGTACTTC. This sequence joins TRBV11-2 and TRBJ2-7; 12 bases fit TRBD2. Germline CDR1 and CDR2: SGHAT and FQNNGV. After removal of 1 base from V and 0 bases from J, the junction contained 7 bases not matched to a gene. This CDR3 contains 18 residues.

This chain connects TRBV5-4 to TRBJ2-7; 7 nucleotides line up with TRBD1. Trimming took 4 bases from V and 4 from J; bases not matched to a gene: 5. The germline V gene encodes CDR1 SGHNT and CDR2 YYREEE (reference sequence). The CDR3 totals 13 residues. Here the CDR3 reads CASSRDSYYEQYF. The CDR3 DNA follows: TGTGCCAGCAGCCGGGACAGTTATTACGAGCAGTACTTC.

This clonotype has a single count. J is TRBJ2-1 and V is TRBV10-1; D unclear. V lost 6 bases, J lost 0 bases, and 12 bases lay in between. This CDR3 contains 15 residues. Germline V gives CDR1 WNHNN, CDR2 SYGVQD (reference sequence). CDR3 coding DNA: TGCGCCAGCAGCTTTAATCAGAGCTCCTACAATGAGCAGTTCTTC. Amino acids: CASSFNQSSYNEQFF.

This clonotype was seen a single time. This sequence joins TRBV6-2 or TRBV6-3 and TRBJ2-7; D gene ambiguous. The CDR3 consists of 14 residues. In germline, CDR1 is MNHEY, CDR2 SVGEGT. Between the trimmed V and J ends, which lost 0 bases and 2 bases, there was a span of 8 bases. The CDR3 DNA sequence: TGTGCCAGCAGTTACTCGGACGGTCCCTACGAGCAGTACTTC. It is translated as CASSYSDGPYEQYF.

The rearrangement joins TRBV15 to TRBJ1-1; maybe TRBD1 (5 bases). The germline CDR1 and CDR2 sequences are LNHNV and YYDKDF (reference sequence). This CDR3 is built from 17 residues. V lost 0 bases and J 4 bases, leaving 18 bases between the germline ends. The CDR3, as DNA: TGTGCCACCAGCAGAGAGTGGTCAGGGCCGGTCGGCACTGAAGCTTTCTTT. Translating gives CATSREWSGPVGTEAFF.

J is TRBJ2-1 and V is TRBV11-1; tentative D call: TRBD2 (6 bases). This CDR3 is 14 amino acids long. With 3 bases removed from V and 6 bases from J, the gap between germline ends came to 12 bases. Germline-derived CDR1 and CDR2 are SGHAT and FQDESV (reference sequence). The CDR3 DNA sequence: TGTGCCAGCAGCTTCGCAGGGACTGGCAATGAGCAGTTCTTC. Translation gives CASSFAGTGNEQFF.

The V and J genes are TRBV6-2 or TRBV6-3 and TRBJ2-2, with TRBD1 matching 7 bases. Germline CDR1 MNHEY, CDR2 SVGEGT. V shed 5 bases and J 0 bases; nucleotides not matched to a gene: 9. The CDR3 is 17 amino acids. The CDR3 loop is CASSAPRQGTNTGELFF. The CDR3, as DNA: TGTGCCAGCAGTGCCCCCCGACAGGGAACGAACACCGGGGAGCTGTTTTTT.

There are many counts of this clonotype. V usage is TRBV30 and J usage is TRBJ1-4; tentatively, D is TRBD1 (6 bases). The V end was cut by 1 base, the J end by 6 bases, with 9 bases between. The CDR3 sequence is 13 residues long. Germline V CDR1 and CDR2: GTSNPN, SVGIG (reference sequence). The CDR3 here is CAWSARTDEKLFF. The CDR3 DNA follows: TGTGCCTGGAGTGCTCGGACAGATGAAAAACTGTTTTTT.

The rearrangement joins TRBV6-4 to TRBJ1-6, with unresolved D. The germline V gene has CDR1 MRHNA and CDR2 SNTAGT. Trimming cost V 6 bases and J 4 bases, with 10 bases left between them. CDR3 length equals 14 residues. CDR3 sequence (DNA): TGTGCCAGCAGGGTCGGCACTTATAATTCACCCCTCCACTTT. Translating gives CASRVGTYNSPLHF.

This clonotype has just a few counts. The chain carries TRBV11-2 and TRBJ2-7, with TRBD1 matching over 7 bases. Germline V lookup: CDR1 SGHAT, CDR2 FQNNGV. Germline trimming cut 7 bases from V and 4 bases from J; bases unmatched to any gene: 13. The CDR3 covers 15 residues. The CDR3 here is CASITGTAKQYEQYF. The CDR3 DNA follows: TGTGCCAGCATCACGGGGACAGCTAAACAATACGAGCAGTACTTC.

The V and J genes are TRBV2 and TRBJ1-3; D possibly corresponds to TRBD1 (5 bases). Germline CDR1 is SNHLY and CDR2 is FYNNEI. Trimming removed 1 base from V and 9 bases from J, with 10 bases in between. This CDR3 region has 13 residues. The CDR3 DNA is TGTGCCAGCAGTGAAGGGATGGGGACCACCATATATTTT. It encodes CASSEGMGTTIYF.

This chain uses TRBV20-1 with TRBJ2-5; TRBD1 agrees at 7 bases. The V gene's germline CDR1 is DFQATT and CDR2 SNEGSKA (reference sequence). V was clipped by 2 bases and J by 1 base; unmatched bases: 4. The length of the CDR3 is 14 residues. CDR3 residues: CSARPGQAQETQYF. CDR3 in DNA: TGCAGTGCTAGACCTGGACAGGCCCAAGAGACCCAGTACTTC.

The genes are TRBV20-1 and TRBJ2-7; D call uncertain. CDR1 DFQATT and CDR2 SNEGSKA come from the germline V gene (reference sequence). The germline V and J ends were trimmed by 5 bases and 4 bases, with 9 bases remaining between them. The CDR3 extends over 11 amino acids. The CDR3 protein is CSALDPYEQYF. The CDR3 DNA follows: TGCAGTGCTCTGGACCCGTACGAGCAGTACTTC.

This clonotype occurred a few times. The rearrangement uses TRBV20-1 and TRBJ2-5; 13 bases are a match to TRBD2. Germline V gene lookup returns CDR1 DFQATT and CDR2 SNEGSKA (reference sequence). With 3 bases clipped from V and 5 bases from J, the junction kept 3 bases outside the gene matches. This CDR3 contains 14 residues. CDR3 sequence reads: CSASTSGRGETQYF. As DNA, the CDR3 is TGCAGTGCTAGTACTAGCGGGAGGGGTGAGACCCAGTACTTC.

The genes are TRBV6-1 and TRBJ1-1; perhaps TRBD1 as D (5 bases). The V and J ends lost 5 bases and 11 bases respectively, with 15 bases between them. CDR1 is MNHNS, CDR2 SASEGT, per germline. The CDR3 loop spans 12 amino acids. The chain's CDR3 is CASSIGRDWAFF. In DNA form, the CDR3 reads TGTGCCAGCAGTATCGGACGGGACTGGGCTTTCTTT.

There are many counts of this clonotype. V usage is TRBV11-2 and J usage is TRBJ2-7, with TRBD2 matching 10 bases. Germline values: CDR1 SGHAT, CDR2 FQNNGV. CDR3 length: 15 residues. The V segment lost 6 bases and the J segment 6 bases; nucleotides outside the gene matches: 11. In DNA, the CDR3 is TGTGCCAGCAGGCCTCGCAGGACTAGCGGTGGCGAGCAGTACTTC. This encodes CASRPRRTSGGEQYF. Filled out from reference TRBV11-2 and TRBJ2-7, the complete variable domain reads EAGVAQSPRYKIIEKRQSVAFWCNPISGHATLYWYQQILGQGPKLLIQFQNNGVVDDSQLPKDRFSAERLKGVDSTLKIQPAKLEDSAVYLCASRPRRTSGGEQYFGPGTRLTVT.

The chain couples TRBV12-3 or TRBV12-4 to TRBJ1-5, with a weak D call TRBD1 (6 bases). The CDR3 totals 14 residues. V was pared by 7 bases and J by 7 bases, with 17 bases between. Here the CDR3 reads CASTPRGLQQPQHF. The CDR3, as DNA: TGTGCCAGCACCCCCCGGGGGCTTCAGCAGCCCCAGCATTTT.

The V and J genes are TRBV12-3 or TRBV12-4 and TRBJ1-6; D remains ambiguous. V gave up 6 bases and J gave up 7 bases, with 4 bases separating them. CDR3 length: 11 residues. The DNA of the CDR3 is TGTGCCAGCAGCAAGAATTCACCCCTCCACTTT. Protein product: CASSKNSPLHF.